One sample yielded the 10 T cell receptor beta chains listed below, sequenced in a study of T cell repertoires in cytomegalovirus infection. TCRdb used MiXCR to reprocess the reads, holding one entry per CDR3 protein. The repertoire holds around 440,000 distinct CDR3 sequences, with about 11% as singletons. The sequencing sample was made of PBMCs. The receptors stem from a human donor in good health (CMV status not recorded). Some clones in this sample may be carry-over from other donors' samples.

The chain uses TRBV27 and TRBJ2-3, with D possibly TRBD2 on 6 matching bases. CDR3 length: 17 amino acids. The V gene's germline CDR1 is MNHEY and CDR2 SMNVEV (reference sequence). V was clipped by 5 bases and J by 0 bases, with 18 bases between them. CDR3: CASSPPGSGFSTDTQYF. DNA for the CDR3: TGTGCCAGCAGTCCCCCAGGGAGCGGGTTTAGCACAGATACGCAGTATTTT.

This clonotype was recorded many times. The chain joins TRBV7-8 to TRBJ2-5; TRBD1 agrees at 7 bases. Germline loops: CDR1 SGHVS, CDR2 FQNEAQ. The length of the CDR3 is 14 residues. V trimming: 5 bases; J trimming: 2 bases; junction bases outside the gene matches: 5. DNA for the CDR3: TGTGCCAGCAGCACCAGGGACAGTCAAGAGACCCAGTACTTC. Protein sequence: CASSTRDSQETQYF.

The V and J genes are TRBV10-3 and TRBJ2-2; 7 bases fit TRBD1. Per germline, CDR1 ENHRY and CDR2 SYGVKD. V trimming: 7 bases; J trimming: 6 bases; junction bases outside the gene matches: 11. The length of the CDR3 is 15 residues. The CDR3 sequence is CAITHRTGEPGELFF. The CDR3 nucleotides are TGTGCCATCACCCACCGGACAGGCGAACCCGGGGAGCTGTTTTTT.

The table lists this clonotype with a few counts. V and J are TRBV19 and TRBJ1-6, with unresolved D. Germline CDR1 and CDR2: LNHDA and SQIVND (reference sequence). The CDR3 totals 14 residues. Trimming took 9 bases from V and 0 from J, leaving 9 bases between them. CDR3 DNA sequence: TGTGCCAGCCGACTAAGCTCCTATAATTCACCCCTCCACTTT. Its translation: CASRLSSYNSPLHF.

This clonotype was found many times. J is TRBJ1-2 and V is TRBV2, with 7 nucleotides matching TRBD1. The V segment lost 4 bases and the J segment 4 bases; nucleotides outside the gene matches: 6. This CDR3 spans 14 amino acids. CDR1 is SNHLY, CDR2 FYNNEI, per germline. CDR3 coding DNA: TGTGCCAGCAGTGTCGACCGGGACAGCTATGGCTACACCTTC. It codes for CASSVDRDSYGYTF.

Worth noting for this clonotype: A much bigger clone sits one base away, suggesting this may be a read error. This sequence joins TRBV20-1 and TRBJ1-4, with D hard to call. Germline CDR1 and CDR2: DFQATT and SNEGSKA (reference sequence). The CDR3 contains 12 residues. V was cut by 5 bases and J by 8 bases, with 12 bases left in between. For the CDR3, the DNA is TGCAGTGCTTTGTGGGTATGGGAAAAACTGTTTTTT. It yields the protein CSALWVWEKLFF.

A few counts support this clonotype. The genes are TRBV7-6 and TRBJ2-1; D perhaps matches TRBD2 (6 bases). Per the germline V gene, CDR1 is SGHVS and CDR2 is FNYEAQ. V was pared by 5 bases and J by 4 bases, with 15 bases between. The CDR3 is 15 residues long. As DNA, the CDR3 is TGTGCCAGCAGCCCGCTCGGGGGACCATACAATGAGCAGTTCTTC. Protein: CASSPLGGPYNEQFF. Drawing the rest from reference TRBV7-6 and TRBJ2-1, the complete variable domain is GAGVSQSPRYKVTKRGQDVALRCDPISGHVSLYWYRQALGQGPEFLTYFNYEAQQDKSGLPNDRFSAERPEGSISTLTIQRTEQRDSAMYRCASSPLGGPYNEQFFGPGTRLTVL.

This clonotype has just a few counts. The J gene is TRBJ1-4, the V gene TRBV4-2, with D hard to call. The germline gives CDR1 LGHNA, CDR2 YNFKEQ. With 4 bases removed from V and 3 bases from J, the gap between germline ends came to 24 bases. The CDR3 has 19 amino acids. CDR3 region: CASSRMGRVNEGANEKLFF. In DNA, the CDR3 is TGTGCCAGCAGCCGGATGGGGAGGGTCAACGAGGGAGCTAATGAAAAACTGTTTTTT.

This chain connects TRBV20-1 to TRBJ2-4; 7 bases are a match to TRBD2. The CDR3 length is 12 residues. The germline V gene has CDR1 DFQATT and CDR2 SNEGSKA (reference sequence). V lost 3 bases and J lost 6; bases outside the gene matches: 2. CDR3 in amino acids: CSASGRRNIQYF. In DNA form, the CDR3 reads TGCAGTGCTAGCGGGAGGCGAAACATTCAGTACTTC.

This clonotype occurred many times. J is TRBJ1-5 and V is TRBV11-1; D unclear. The CDR3 consists of 13 residues. V lost 3 bases and J lost 5, with 8 bases in between. Germline CDR1 SGHAT, CDR2 FQDESV (reference sequence). The CDR3 region is CASSFSGDQPQHF. CDR3 DNA: TGTGCCAGCAGCTTTTCCGGGGATCAGCCCCAGCATTTT.